The 18 T cell receptor beta chains listed next were all sequenced from one sample in a study of CD8+CD57+ T cells in acquired aplastic anemia. Patients included in sequencing had previously demonstrated CD8+CD57+ cell expansion by flow cytometry. Profiles of TCR beta VDJ and CDR3 were generated from a genomic DNA template. Using its own MiXCR run on the reads, TCRdb lists one record per CDR3 protein. Here the sample spans roughly 80,000 distinct CDR3 sequences, 70% being singletons. What was sequenced was sorted CD4+, CD8+, or CD8+CD57+ T cells (not recorded which) from PBMCs. Receptors were obtained from a human donor with aplastic anemia.

The chain links TRBV7-9 to TRBJ2-7; possibly TRBD1 or TRBD2 for D (5 bases each). CDR1 and CDR2 from the germline V gene are SEHNR and FQNEAQ (reference sequence). V dropped 3 bases and J dropped 3 bases, with 9 bases sitting between them. CDR3 length equals 13 residues. The CDR3 DNA follows: TGTGCCAGCAGCTTGGGGGTTAACTACGAGCAGTACTTC. This translates into CASSLGVNYEQYF.

This chain links TRBV11-1 with TRBJ2-1; D is unresolved. The CDR3 consists of 17 residues. CDR1 SGHAT and CDR2 FQDESV come from the germline V gene (reference sequence). Deletions cut 1 base from V and 5 bases from J, with 18 bases between. The CDR3 DNA reads as TGTGCCAGCAGCTTAGGGTTTGGGTTAGAAGTTGACAATGAGCAGTTCTTC. It yields the protein CASSLGFGLEVDNEQFF.

This chain uses TRBV5-1 with TRBJ2-2; D is uncertain. Germline V CDR1 and CDR2: SGHRS, YFSETQ. Trimming cost V 0 bases and J 1 base, with 7 bases left between them. This CDR3 has 15 residues. CDR3 bases: TGCGCCAGCAGCTTGGGATCGGTGAACACCGGGGAGCTGTTTTTT. Residues: CASSLGSVNTGELFF.

This clonotype was picked up a small number of times. This chain links TRBV10-3 with TRBJ1-3; D might be TRBD1 (6 bases). This CDR3 is built from 13 residues. Germline assignment: CDR1 ENHRY and CDR2 SYGVKD. Trimming took off 4 bases at V and 11 bases at J, with 15 bases between the two ends. The CDR3 nucleotides are TGTGCCATCAGTGTCCCTTACAGGGAAGCCATATATTTT. Its translation is CAISVPYREAIYF.

The rearrangement uses TRBV10-1 and TRBJ1-3; D gene ambiguous. Trimming stripped 7 bases from V and 0 bases from J, with 10 bases between. The CDR3 loop spans 14 amino acids. Germline V gene data show CDR1 as WNHNN and CDR2 as SYGVQD (reference sequence). The CDR3 bases are TGCGCCAGCATCCAGACGGACTCTGGAAACACCATATATTTT. This sequence encodes CASIQTDSGNTIYF.

The V gene is TRBV9, the J gene TRBJ2-5; 10 nucleotides align to TRBD2. The CDR3 has 17 residues. Germline values: CDR1 SGDLS, CDR2 YYNGEE. With V trimmed by 0 bases and J by 7 bases, 12 bases remained unmatched. DNA of the CDR3: TGTGCCAGCAGCGTAGGGGGAAGCGGGAGGGCGGAGGGGACCCAGTACTTC. Amino acid sequence: CASSVGGSGRAEGTQYF.

The genes are TRBV19 and TRBJ2-7; 10 positions match TRBD2. With 4 bases clipped from V and 5 bases from J, the junction kept 8 bases outside the gene matches. The CDR3 spans 15 residues. Germline loops: CDR1 LNHDA, CDR2 SQIVND (reference sequence). The CDR3 sequence: CASSREREGPNEQYF. In nucleotides, the CDR3 is TGTGCCAGTAGTAGGGAGCGGGAGGGCCCCAACGAGCAGTACTTC. Variable domain in full (rest from reference TRBV19 and TRBJ2-7): DGGITQSPKYLFRKEGQNVTLSCEQNLNHDAMYWYRQDPGQGLRLIYYSQIVNDFQKGDIAEGYSVSREKKESFPLTVTSAQKNPTAFYLCASSREREGPNEQYFGPGTRLTVT.

CDR3 protein: CASSPDRAGGYTF. CDR3 sequence (DNA): TGTGCCAGCAGCCCGGACAGGGCCGGTGGCTACACCTTC. The rearrangement joins TRBV5-4 to TRBJ1-2; 8 bases line up with TRBD1. J gave up 7 bases and V 4 bases, and 6 bases lay outside the gene matches. This CDR3 region has 13 residues. Per the germline V gene, CDR1 is SGHNT and CDR2 is YYREEE (reference sequence).

This clonotype was seen once. At one boundary the junction diverges from the germline segment, which might be a read error. The chain couples TRBV7-9 to TRBJ2-2; D call uncertain. CDR3 length: 14 residues. Germline CDR1 is SEHNR and CDR2 is FQNEAQ (reference sequence). The CDR3 is CASSDPTETGELFF. DNA of the CDR3: TGCGCCAGCAGCGACCCAACAGAGACCGGGGAGCTGTTTTTT.

The CDR3 coding sequence is TGTGCCAGCAGCTTACTTCCTGTCAATGAGCAGTTCTTC. As protein: CASSLLPVNEQFF. The rearrangement joins TRBV7-2 to TRBJ2-1, with D hard to call. The germline CDR1 and CDR2 sequences are SGHTA and FQGNSA. This CDR3 is 13 amino acids long. V gave up 2 bases and J gave up 6 bases, with 8 bases separating them.

The V gene is TRBV2, the J gene TRBJ1-1; the D is unclear. V was cut by 6 bases and J by 3 bases, with 5 bases left in between. The CDR3 is 11 amino acids. The germline V gene has CDR1 SNHLY and CDR2 FYNNEI. In DNA, the CDR3 is TGTGCCAGCAGGGGGTACACTGAAGCTTTCTTT. This codes for CASRGYTEAFF.

V and J are TRBV9 and TRBJ1-6; TRBD1 matches at 9 bases. The V gene end was trimmed by 0 bases and the J gene end by 8 bases; junction bases not matched to a gene: 0. The germline gives CDR1 SGDLS, CDR2 YYNGEE. This CDR3 has 14 residues. CDR3 residues: CASSVGDRDSPLHF. The CDR3 DNA follows: TGTGCCAGCAGCGTAGGGGACAGGGATTCACCCCTCCACTTT.

J is TRBJ2-6 and V is TRBV20-1; tentatively, D is TRBD1 (6 bases). Germline CDR1 is DFQATT and CDR2 is SNEGSKA (reference sequence). V lost 3 bases to trimming and J lost 3 bases, with 9 bases between them. The CDR3 length is 14 residues. The CDR3 sequence is CSASAGVGANVLTF. As DNA, the CDR3 is TGCAGTGCTAGTGCAGGGGTTGGGGCCAACGTCCTGACTTTC.

This clonotype has more than one count but fewer than ten. The chain has TRBV20-1 and TRBJ2-5; TRBD1 is a possible D gene (7 bases). Deletions cut 4 bases from V and 5 bases from J, with 14 bases between. CDR1 DFQATT and CDR2 SNEGSKA come from the germline V gene (reference sequence). This CDR3 has 13 amino acids. The chain's CDR3 is CSAKRLGGETQYF. The CDR3 coding sequence is TGCAGTGCTAAAAGACTAGGGGGCGAGACCCAGTACTTC.

The chain carries TRBV20-1 and TRBJ2-7, with a possible D match to TRBD2 (5 bases). This CDR3 is 12 amino acids long. V lost 8 bases and J 2 bases, leaving 13 bases between the germline ends. Germline CDR1 is DFQATT and CDR2 is SNEGSKA (reference sequence). In nucleotides, the CDR3 is TGCAGTCCCGAGACGGAGGCCTACGAGCAGTACTTC. Its protein is CSPETEAYEQYF.

This clonotype occurred a few times. The J gene is TRBJ2-3, the V gene TRBV19, with D maybe TRBD2 (5 bases). The germline V gene has CDR1 LNHDA and CDR2 SQIVND (reference sequence). The CDR3 covers 14 residues. Trimming shortened V by 5 bases and J by 2 bases, and 11 bases separated the two germline ends. The CDR3 protein is CASSPDSYTDTQYF. The DNA for the CDR3 is TGTGCCAGTAGTCCGGACTCGTACACAGATACGCAGTATTTT.

The chain uses TRBV18 and TRBJ2-3; 7 positions agree with TRBD1. J gave up 5 bases and V 4 bases, and 6 bases lay outside the gene matches. The CDR3 has 14 residues. The germline V gene has CDR1 KGHSH and CDR2 LQKENI. In nucleotides, the CDR3 is TGTGCCAGCTCACAGACAGGGACGGGAGATACGCAGTATTTT. It codes for CASSQTGTGDTQYF.

With respect to this clonotype: One junction end does not reproduce the germline sequence, and a read error may be involved. The rearrangement uses TRBV7-7 and TRBJ1-5; D ambiguous. Germline V gene data show CDR1 as SSHAT and CDR2 as FNYEAQ (reference sequence). The CDR3 length is 11 residues. The CDR3 DNA reads TGTGCTAGCAGCCTAATACCGCCCCAGCATTTT. As protein: CASSLIPPQHF.